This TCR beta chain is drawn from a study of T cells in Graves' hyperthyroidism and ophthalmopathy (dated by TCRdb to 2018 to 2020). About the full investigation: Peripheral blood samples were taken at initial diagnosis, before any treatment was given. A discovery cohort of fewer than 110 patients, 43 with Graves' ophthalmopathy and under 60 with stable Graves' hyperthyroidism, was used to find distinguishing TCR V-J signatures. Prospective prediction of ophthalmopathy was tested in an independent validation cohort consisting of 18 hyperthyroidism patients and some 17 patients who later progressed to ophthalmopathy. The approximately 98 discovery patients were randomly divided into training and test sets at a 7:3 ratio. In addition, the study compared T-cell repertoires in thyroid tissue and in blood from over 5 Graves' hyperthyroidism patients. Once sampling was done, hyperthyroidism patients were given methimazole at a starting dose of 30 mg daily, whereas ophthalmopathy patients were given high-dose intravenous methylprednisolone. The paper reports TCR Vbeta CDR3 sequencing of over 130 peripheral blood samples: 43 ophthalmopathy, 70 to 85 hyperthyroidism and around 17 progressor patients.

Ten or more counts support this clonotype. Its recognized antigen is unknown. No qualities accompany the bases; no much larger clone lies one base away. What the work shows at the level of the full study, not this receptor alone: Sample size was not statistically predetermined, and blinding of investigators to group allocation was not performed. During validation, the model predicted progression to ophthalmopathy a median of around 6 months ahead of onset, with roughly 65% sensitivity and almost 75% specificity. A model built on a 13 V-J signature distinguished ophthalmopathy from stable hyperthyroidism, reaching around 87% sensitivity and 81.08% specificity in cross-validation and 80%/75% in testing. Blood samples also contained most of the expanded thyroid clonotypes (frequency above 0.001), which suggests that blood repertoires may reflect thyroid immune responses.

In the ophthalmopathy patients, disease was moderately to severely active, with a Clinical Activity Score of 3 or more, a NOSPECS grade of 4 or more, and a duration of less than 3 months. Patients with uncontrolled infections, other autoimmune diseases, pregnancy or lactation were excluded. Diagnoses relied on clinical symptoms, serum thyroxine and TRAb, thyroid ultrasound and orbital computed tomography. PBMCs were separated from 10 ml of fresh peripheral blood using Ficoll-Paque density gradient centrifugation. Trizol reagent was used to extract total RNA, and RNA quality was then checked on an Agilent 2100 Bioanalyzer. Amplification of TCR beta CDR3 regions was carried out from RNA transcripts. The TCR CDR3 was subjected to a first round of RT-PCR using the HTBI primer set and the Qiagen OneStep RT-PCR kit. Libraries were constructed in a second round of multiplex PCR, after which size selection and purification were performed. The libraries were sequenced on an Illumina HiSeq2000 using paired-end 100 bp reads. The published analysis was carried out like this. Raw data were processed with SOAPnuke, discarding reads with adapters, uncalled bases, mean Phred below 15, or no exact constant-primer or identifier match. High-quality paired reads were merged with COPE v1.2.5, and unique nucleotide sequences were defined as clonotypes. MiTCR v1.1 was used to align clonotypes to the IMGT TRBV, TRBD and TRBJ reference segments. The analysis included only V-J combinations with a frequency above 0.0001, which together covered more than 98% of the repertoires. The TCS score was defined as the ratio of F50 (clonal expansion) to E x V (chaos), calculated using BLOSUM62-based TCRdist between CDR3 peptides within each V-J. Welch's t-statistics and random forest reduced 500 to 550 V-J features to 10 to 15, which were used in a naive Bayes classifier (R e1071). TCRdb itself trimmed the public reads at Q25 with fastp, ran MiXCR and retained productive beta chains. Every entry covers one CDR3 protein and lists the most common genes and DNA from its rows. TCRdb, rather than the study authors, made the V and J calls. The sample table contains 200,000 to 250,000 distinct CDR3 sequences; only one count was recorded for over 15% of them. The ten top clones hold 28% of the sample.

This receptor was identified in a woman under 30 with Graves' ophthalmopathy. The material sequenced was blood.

The nucleotide sequence reads as follows: TGCAGTGTGAAGGGGCGAGAGACCCAGTACTTC. Translated, it reads CSVKGRETQYF. This sequence uses TRBV20-1 and TRBJ2-5; TRBD1 is perhaps the D gene, given 5 matching bases. The CDR3 numbers 11 residues from cysteine through phenylalanine. Of all the DNA, just the CDR3 is kept, 33 bases in frame from base 1. V is clipped by 7 bases and J by 4 bases, and the sequence between their germline boundaries is 10 bases long. According to the germline V gene (reference sequence), CDR1 reads DFQATT and CDR2 reads SNEGSKA.